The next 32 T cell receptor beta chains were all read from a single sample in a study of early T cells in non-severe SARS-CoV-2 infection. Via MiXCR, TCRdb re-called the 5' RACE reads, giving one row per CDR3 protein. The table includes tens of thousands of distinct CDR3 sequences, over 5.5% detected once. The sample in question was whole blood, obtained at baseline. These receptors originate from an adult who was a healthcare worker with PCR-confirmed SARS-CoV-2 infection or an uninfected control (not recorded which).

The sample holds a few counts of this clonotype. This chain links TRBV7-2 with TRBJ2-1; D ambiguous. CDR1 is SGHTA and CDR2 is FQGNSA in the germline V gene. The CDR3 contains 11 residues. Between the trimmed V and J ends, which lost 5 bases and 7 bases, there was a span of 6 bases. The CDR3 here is CASSPINEQFF. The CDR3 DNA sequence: TGTGCCAGCAGCCCGATTAATGAGCAGTTCTTC.

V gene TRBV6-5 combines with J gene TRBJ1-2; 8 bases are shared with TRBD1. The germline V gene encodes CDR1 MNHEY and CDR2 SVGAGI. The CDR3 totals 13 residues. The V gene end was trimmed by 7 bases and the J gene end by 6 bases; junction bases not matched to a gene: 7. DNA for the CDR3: TGTGCCAGCAAGGACAGGGTATGGAATGGCTACACCTTC. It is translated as CASKDRVWNGYTF.

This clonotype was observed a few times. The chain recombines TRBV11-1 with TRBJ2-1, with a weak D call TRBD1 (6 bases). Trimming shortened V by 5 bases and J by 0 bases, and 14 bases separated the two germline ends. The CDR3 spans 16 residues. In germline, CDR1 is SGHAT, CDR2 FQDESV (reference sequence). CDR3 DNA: TGTGCCAGCAGCGCCTTAACAGGGATCTCCTACAATGAGCAGTTCTTC. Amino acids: CASSALTGISYNEQFF.

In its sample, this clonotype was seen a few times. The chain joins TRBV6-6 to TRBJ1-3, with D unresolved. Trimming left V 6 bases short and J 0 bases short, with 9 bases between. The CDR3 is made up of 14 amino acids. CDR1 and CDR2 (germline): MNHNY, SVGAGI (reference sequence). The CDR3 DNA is TGTGCCAGCAGGTCTGGGGTCTCTGGAAACACCATATATTTT. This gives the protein CASRSGVSGNTIYF.

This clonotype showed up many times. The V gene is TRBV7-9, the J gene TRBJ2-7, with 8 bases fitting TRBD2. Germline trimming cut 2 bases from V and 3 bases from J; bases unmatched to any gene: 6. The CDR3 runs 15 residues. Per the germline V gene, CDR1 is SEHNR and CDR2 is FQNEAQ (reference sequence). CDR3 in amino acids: CASSLSGGVIYEQYF. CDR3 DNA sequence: TGTGCCAGCAGCTTAAGCGGGGGTGTTATCTACGAGCAGTACTTC.

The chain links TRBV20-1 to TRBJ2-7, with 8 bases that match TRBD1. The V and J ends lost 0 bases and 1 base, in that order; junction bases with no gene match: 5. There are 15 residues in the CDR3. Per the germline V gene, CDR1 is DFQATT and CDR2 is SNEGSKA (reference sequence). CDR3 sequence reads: CSARDRTGRSYEQYF. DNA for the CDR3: TGCAGTGCTAGAGACCGGACAGGGCGATCCTACGAGCAGTACTTC.

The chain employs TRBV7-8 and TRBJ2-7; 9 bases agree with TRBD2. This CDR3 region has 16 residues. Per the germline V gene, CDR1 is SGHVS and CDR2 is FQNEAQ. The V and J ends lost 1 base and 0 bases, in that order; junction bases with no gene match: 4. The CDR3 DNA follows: TGTGCCAGCAGCTTAGGGACTAGCGCGAGCTCCTACGAGCAGTACTTC. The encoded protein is CASSLGTSASSYEQYF.

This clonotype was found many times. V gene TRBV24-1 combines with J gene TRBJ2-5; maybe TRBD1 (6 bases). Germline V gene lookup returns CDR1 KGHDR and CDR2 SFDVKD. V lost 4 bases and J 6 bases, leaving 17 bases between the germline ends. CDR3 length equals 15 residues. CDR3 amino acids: CATSERRGRLQTQYF. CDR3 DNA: TGTGCCACCAGTGAGCGCAGGGGCCGTTTACAGACCCAGTACTTC.

The CDR3, as DNA: TGCAGTGCTAGGACTAGCGGGGCGTCAGAGACCCAGTACTTC. It specifies CSARTSGASETQYF. The rearrangement joins TRBV20-1 to TRBJ2-5, with 11 positions matching TRBD2. J lost 4 bases, V lost 3 bases, and 4 bases had no gene match. The CDR3 spans 14 residues. Germline CDR1 DFQATT, CDR2 SNEGSKA (reference sequence).

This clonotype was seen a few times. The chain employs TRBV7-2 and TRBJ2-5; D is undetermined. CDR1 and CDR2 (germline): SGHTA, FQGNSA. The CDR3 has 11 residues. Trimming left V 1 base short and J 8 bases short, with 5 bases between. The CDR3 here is CASSLVDTQYF. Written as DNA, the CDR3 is TGTGCCAGCAGCTTAGTCGACACCCAGTACTTC.

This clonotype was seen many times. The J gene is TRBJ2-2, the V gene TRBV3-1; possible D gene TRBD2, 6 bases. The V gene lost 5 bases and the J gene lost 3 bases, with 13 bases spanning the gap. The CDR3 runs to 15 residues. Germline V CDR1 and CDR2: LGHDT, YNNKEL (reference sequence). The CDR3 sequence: CASSSRETHTGELFF. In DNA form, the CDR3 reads TGTGCCAGCAGCAGCCGGGAGACGCACACCGGGGAGCTGTTTTTT.

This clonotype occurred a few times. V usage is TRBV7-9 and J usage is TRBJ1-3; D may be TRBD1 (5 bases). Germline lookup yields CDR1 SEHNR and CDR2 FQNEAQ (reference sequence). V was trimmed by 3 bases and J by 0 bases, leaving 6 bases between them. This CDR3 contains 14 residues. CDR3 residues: CASSLGTSGNTIYF. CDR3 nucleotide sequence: TGTGCCAGCAGCTTGGGGACCTCTGGAAACACCATATATTTT.

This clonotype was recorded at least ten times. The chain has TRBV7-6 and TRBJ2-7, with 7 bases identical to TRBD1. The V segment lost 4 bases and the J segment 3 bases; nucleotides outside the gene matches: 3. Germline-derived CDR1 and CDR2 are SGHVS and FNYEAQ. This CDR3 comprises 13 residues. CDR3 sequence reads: CASSWGTVYEQYF. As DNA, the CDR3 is TGTGCCAGCAGCTGGGGGACAGTCTACGAGCAGTACTTC.

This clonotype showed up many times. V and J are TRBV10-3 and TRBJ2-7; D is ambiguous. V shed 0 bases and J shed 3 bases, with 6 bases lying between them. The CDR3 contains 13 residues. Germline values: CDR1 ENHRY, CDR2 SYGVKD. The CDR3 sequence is CAISESLSYEQYF. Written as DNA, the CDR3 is TGTGCCATCAGTGAGTCACTAAGCTACGAGCAGTACTTC.

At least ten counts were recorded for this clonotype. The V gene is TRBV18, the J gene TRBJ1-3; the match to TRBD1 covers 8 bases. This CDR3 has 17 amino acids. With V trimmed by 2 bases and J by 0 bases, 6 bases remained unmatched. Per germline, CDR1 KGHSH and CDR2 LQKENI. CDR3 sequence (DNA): TGTGCCAGCTCACCAGGACAGGGACCCATCTCTGGAAACACCATATATTTT. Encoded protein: CASSPGQGPISGNTIYF.

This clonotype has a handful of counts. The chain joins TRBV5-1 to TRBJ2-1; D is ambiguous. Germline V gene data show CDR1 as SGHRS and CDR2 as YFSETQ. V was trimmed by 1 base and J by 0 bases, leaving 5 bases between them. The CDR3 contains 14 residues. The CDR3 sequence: CASSLTSSYNEQFF. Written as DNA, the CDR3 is TGCGCCAGCAGCTTGACGAGCTCCTACAATGAGCAGTTCTTC.

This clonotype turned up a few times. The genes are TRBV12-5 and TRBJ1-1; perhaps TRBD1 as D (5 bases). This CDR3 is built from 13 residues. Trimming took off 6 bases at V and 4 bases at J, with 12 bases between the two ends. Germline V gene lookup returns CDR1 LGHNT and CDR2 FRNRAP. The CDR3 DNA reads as TGTGCTAGTGGGGGTCTTGGGGGCACTGAAGCTTTCTTT. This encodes CASGGLGGTEAFF.

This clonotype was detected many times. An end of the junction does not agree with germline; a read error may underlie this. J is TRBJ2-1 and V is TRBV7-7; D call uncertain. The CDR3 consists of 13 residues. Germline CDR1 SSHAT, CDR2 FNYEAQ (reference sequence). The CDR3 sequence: CASSSRARNEQFF. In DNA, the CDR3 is TGTGCTAGCAGCTCCCGGGCGAGGAATGAGCAGTTCTTC.

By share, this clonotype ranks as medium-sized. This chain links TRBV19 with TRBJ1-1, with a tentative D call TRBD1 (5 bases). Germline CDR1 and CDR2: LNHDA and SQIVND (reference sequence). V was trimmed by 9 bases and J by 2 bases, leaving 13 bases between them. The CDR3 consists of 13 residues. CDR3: CASQVGANTEAFF. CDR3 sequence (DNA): TGTGCCAGCCAGGTTGGGGCTAACACTGAAGCTTTCTTT.

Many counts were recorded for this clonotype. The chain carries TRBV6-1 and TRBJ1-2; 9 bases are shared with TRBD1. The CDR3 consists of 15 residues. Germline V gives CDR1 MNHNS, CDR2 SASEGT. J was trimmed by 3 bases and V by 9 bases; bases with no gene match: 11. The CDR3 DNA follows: TGTGCCAGTACCTGGGGGACAGGGAGCCACTATGGCTACACCTTC. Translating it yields CASTWGTGSHYGYTF.

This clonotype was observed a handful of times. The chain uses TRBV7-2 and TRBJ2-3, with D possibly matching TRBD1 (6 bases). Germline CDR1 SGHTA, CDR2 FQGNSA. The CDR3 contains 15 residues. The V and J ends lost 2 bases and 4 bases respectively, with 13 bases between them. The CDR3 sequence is CASSLLQAGADTQYF. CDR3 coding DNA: TGTGCCAGCAGCTTACTACAGGCAGGGGCAGATACGCAGTATTTT.

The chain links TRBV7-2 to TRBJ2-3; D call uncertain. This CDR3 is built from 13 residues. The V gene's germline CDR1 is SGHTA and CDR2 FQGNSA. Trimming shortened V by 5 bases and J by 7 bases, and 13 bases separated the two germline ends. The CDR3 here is CASSIPQVYTQYF. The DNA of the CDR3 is TGTGCCAGCAGCATCCCGCAGGTCTATACGCAGTATTTT.

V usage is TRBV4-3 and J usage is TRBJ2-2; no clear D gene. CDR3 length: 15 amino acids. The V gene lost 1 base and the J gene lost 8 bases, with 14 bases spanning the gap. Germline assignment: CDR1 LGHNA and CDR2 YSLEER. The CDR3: CASSQALLSAGELFF. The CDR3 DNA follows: TGCGCCAGCAGCCAAGCGTTACTGTCAGCTGGGGAGCTGTTTTTT.

CDR3 protein: CASIDFPDTEAFF. CDR3 in DNA: TGCGCCAGCATCGACTTTCCGGACACTGAAGCTTTCTTT. This chain uses TRBV10-2 with TRBJ1-1; D is undetermined. The germline V and J ends were trimmed by 7 bases and 3 bases, with 12 bases remaining between them. Germline V gives CDR1 WSHSY, CDR2 SAAADI. The CDR3 contains 13 residues.

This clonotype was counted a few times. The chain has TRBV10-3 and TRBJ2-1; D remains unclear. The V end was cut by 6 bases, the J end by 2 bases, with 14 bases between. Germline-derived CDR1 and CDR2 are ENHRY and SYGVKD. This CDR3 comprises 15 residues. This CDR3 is CAISERTPAYNEQFF. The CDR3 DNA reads TGTGCCATCAGCGAACGGACGCCAGCCTACAATGAGCAGTTCTTC.

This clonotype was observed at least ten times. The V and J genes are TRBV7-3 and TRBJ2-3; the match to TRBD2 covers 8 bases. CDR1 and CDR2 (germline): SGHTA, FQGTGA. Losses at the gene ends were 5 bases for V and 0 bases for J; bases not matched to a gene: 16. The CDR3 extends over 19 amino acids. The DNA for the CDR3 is TGTGCCAGCAGCCAAAAAACCGGGACTAGGGCCACTAGCACAGATACGCAGTATTTT. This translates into CASSQKTGTRATSTDTQYF. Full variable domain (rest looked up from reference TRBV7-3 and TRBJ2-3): GAGVSQTPSNKVTEKGKYVELRCDPISGHTALYWYRQSLGQGPEFLIYFQGTGAADDSGLPNDRFFAVRPEGSVSTLKIQRTERGDSAVYLCASSQKTGTRATSTDTQYFGPGTRLTVL.

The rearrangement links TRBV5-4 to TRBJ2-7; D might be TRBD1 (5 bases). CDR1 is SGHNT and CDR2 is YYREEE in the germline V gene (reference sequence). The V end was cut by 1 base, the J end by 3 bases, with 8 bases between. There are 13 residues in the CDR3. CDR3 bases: TGTGCCAGCAGCTTGTCAGGGATCTACGAGCAGTACTTC. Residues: CASSLSGIYEQYF.

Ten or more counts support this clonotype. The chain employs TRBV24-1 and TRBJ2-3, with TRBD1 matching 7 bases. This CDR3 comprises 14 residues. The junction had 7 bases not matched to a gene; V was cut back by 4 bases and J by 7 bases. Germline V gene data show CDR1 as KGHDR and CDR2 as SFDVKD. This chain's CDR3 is CATSEGTAQNTQYF. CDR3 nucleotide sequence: TGTGCCACCAGTGAGGGGACAGCACAAAATACGCAGTATTTT.

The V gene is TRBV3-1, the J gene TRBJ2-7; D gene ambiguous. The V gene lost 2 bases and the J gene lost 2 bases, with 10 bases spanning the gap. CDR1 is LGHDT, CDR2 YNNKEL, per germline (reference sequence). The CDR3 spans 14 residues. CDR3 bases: TGTGCCAGCAGCCAAAACGTCGGAACCTACGAGCAGTACTTC. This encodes CASSQNVGTYEQYF.

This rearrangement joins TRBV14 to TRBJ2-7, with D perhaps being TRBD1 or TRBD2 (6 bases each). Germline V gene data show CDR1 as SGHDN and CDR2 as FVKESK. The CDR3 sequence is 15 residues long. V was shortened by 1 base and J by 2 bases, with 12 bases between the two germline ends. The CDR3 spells CASSQGLGGPYEQYF. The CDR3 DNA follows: TGTGCCAGCAGCCAAGGATTGGGGGGCCCCTACGAGCAGTACTTC.

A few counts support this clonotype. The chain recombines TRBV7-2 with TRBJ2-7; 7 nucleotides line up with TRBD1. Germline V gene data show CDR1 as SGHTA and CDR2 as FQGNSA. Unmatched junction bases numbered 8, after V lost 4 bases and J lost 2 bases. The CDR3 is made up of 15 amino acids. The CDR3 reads CASSSAFGTAYEQYF. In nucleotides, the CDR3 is TGTGCCAGCAGCTCGGCGTTTGGGACAGCCTACGAGCAGTACTTC.

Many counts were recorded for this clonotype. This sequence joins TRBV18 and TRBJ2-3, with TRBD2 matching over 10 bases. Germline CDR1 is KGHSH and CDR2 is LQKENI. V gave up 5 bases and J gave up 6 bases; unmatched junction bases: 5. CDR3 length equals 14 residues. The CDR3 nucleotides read TGTGCCAGCTCAGAGGGACTAGCGACCGATACGCAGTATTTT. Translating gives CASSEGLATDTQYF.